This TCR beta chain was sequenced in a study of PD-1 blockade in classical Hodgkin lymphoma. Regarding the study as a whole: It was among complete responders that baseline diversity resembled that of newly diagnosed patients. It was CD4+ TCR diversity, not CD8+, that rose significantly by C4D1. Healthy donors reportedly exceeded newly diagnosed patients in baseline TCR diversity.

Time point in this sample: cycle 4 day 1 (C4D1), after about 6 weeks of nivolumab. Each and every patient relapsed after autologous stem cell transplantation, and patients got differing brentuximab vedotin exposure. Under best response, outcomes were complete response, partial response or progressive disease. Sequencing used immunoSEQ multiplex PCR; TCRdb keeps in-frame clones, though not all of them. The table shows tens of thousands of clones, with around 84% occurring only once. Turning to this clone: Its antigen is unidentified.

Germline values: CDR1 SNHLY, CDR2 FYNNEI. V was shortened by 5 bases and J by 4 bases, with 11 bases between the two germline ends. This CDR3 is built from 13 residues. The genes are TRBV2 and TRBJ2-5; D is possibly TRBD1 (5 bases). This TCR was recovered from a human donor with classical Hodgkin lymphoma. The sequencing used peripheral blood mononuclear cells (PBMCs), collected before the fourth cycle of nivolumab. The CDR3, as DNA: TGTGCCAGCAGTTTCAGACAGACAGAGACCCAGTACTTC. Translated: CASSFRQTETQYF.